This T cell receptor beta chain was captured by sequencing in a study of PD-L1 blockade in urothelial cancer. For the study at large: Patients initiated atezolizumab at some point between 2013 and 2015 at 1,200 mg intravenously every 3 weeks. When blood samples were assessed, the median T cell count was 141,255.

Time point indicated: pretreatment peripheral blood. Each individual provided 1 to 8 samples (taken pretreatment and on-treatment). V gave up 7 bases and J gave up 2 bases, with 12 bases separating them. The CDR3 sequence is 13 residues long. Germline lookup yields CDR1 MNHNS and CDR2 SASEGT. Clones were sequenced by immunoSEQ multiplex PCR, and TCRdb holds only the in-frame ones, with some missing. This repertoire shows some 90,000 clones, more than 80% found once; its top ten account for roughly 0.97%. The chain recombines TRBV6-1 with TRBJ2-7, with D tentatively TRBD1 (5 bases). The input for sequencing was PBMCs, taken around atezolizumab (anti-PD-L1) treatment. The TCR comes from a woman older than 75 with urothelial cancer. The CDR3 loop reads CASMVQAAYEQYF. The CDR3 nucleotides read TGTGCCAGCATGGTACAGGCAGCCTACGAGCAGTACTTC.